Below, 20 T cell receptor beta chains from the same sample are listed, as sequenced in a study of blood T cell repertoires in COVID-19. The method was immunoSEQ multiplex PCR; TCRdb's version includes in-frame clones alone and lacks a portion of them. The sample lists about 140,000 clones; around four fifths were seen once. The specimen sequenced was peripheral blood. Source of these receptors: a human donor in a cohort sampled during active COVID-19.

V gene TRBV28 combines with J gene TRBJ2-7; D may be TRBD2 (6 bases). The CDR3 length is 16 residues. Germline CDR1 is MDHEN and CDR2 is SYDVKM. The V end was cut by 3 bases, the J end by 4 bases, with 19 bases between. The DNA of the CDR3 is TGTGCCAGCAGTTTTCACTCGAAGGGACTTGGGTACGAGCAGTACTTC. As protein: CASSFHSKGLGYEQYF.

This chain's CDR3 is CASRGTDISGANVLTF. The CDR3 region has the DNA TGTGCCAGCAGAGGGACAGACATATCGGGGGCCAACGTCCTGACTTTC. This chain links TRBV28 with TRBJ2-6; TRBD1 matches 7 bases. Germline V gene data show CDR1 as MDHEN and CDR2 as SYDVKM. V lost 6 bases and J lost 4; bases outside the gene matches: 9. This CDR3 is built from 16 residues.

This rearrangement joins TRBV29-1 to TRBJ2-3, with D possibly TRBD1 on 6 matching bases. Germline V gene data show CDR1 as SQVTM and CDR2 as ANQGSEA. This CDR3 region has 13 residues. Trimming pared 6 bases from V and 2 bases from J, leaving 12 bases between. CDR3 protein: CSVKDSTTDTQYF. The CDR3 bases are TGCAGCGTAAAGGACAGCACCACAGATACGCAGTATTTT.

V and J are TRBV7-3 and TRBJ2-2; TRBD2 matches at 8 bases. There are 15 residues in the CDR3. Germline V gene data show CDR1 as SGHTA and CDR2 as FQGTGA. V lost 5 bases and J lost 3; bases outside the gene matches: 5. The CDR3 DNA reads TGTGCCAGCAGCCAGAGCGGGGGCGACACCGGGGAGCTGTTTTTT. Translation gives CASSQSGGDTGELFF.

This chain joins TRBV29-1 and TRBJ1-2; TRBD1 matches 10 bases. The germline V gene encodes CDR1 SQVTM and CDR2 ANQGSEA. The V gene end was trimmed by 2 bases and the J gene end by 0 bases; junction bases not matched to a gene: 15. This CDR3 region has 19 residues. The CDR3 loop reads CSVENTPRQGANPNYGYTF. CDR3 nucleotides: TGCAGCGTTGAAAATACGCCTCGACAGGGGGCGAACCCTAACTATGGCTACACCTTC.

The CDR3, as DNA: TGTGCCACCAGCAGAGATGTGGGGGCCCAGCCCCAGCATTTT. It yields the protein CATSRDVGAQPQHF. J is TRBJ1-5 and V is TRBV15, with a weak D call TRBD1 (6 bases). Germline V gene lookup returns CDR1 LNHNV and CDR2 YYDKDF (reference sequence). The CDR3 runs to 14 residues. V lost 0 bases, J lost 7 bases, and 10 bases lay in between.

The DNA of the CDR3 is TGTGCCAGCAGTTTACTCGGGGTTAACACCGGGGAGCTGTTTTTT. Translation gives CASSLLGVNTGELFF. V is TRBV28 and J is TRBJ2-2, with D possibly being TRBD2 (5 bases). Looked up from germline, CDR1 is MDHEN and CDR2 is SYDVKM. The CDR3 has 15 residues. The ends were cut back, 2 bases at V and 2 bases at J, with 9 bases in the middle. Full variable domain (remainder filled in from reference TRBV28 and TRBJ2-2): DVKVTQSSRYLVKRTGEKVFLECVQDMDHENMFWYRQDPGLGLRLIYFSYDVKMKEKGDIPEGYSVSREKKERFSLILESASTNQTSMYLCASSLLGVNTGELFFGEGSRLTVL.

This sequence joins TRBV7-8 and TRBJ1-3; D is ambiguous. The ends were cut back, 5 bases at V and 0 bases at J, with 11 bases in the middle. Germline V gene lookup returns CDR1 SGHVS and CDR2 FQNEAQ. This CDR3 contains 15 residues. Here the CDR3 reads CASSPTPGSGNTIYF. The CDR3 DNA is TGTGCCAGCAGCCCGACCCCAGGCTCTGGAAACACCATATATTTT.

This chain's CDR3 is CASSGTGGVNEKLFF. DNA of the CDR3: TGTGCCAGCAGTGGGACAGGGGGCGTTAATGAAAAACTGTTTTTT. V is TRBV2 and J is TRBJ1-4; 11 bases map to TRBD1. The germline gives CDR1 SNHLY, CDR2 FYNNEI. The V gene end was trimmed by 4 bases and the J gene end by 4 bases; junction bases not matched to a gene: 2. This CDR3 has 15 residues.

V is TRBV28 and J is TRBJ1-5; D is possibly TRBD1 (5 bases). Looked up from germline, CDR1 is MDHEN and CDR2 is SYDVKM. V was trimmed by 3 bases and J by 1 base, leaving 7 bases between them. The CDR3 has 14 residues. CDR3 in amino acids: CASSLGRSNQPQHF. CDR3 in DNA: TGTGCCAGCAGTTTGGGGCGCAGCAATCAGCCCCAGCATTTT.

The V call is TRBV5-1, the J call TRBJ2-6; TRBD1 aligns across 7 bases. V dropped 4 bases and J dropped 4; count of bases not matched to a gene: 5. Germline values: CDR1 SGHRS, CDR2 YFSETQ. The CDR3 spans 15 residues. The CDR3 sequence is CASSRDSSGANVLTF. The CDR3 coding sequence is TGCGCCAGCAGCCGGGACAGCTCCGGGGCCAACGTCCTGACTTTC. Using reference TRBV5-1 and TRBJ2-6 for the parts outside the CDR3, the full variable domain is KAGVTQTPRYLIKTRGQQVTLSCSPISGHRSVSWYQQTPGQGLQFLFEYFSETQRNKGNFPGRFSGRQFSNSRSEMNVSTLELGDSALYLCASSRDSSGANVLTFGAGSRLTVL.

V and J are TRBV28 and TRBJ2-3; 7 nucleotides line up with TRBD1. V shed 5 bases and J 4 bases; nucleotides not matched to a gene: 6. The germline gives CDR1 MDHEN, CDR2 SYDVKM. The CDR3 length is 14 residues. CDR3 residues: CASSGQERSDTQYF. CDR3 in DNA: TGTGCCAGCAGTGGACAGGAACGTTCAGATACGCAGTATTTT.

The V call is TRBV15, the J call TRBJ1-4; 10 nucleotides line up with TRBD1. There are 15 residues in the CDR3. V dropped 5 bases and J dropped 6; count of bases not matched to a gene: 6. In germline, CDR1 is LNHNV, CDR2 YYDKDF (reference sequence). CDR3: CATSARQGADEKLFF. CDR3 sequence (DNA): TGTGCCACCAGCGCCAGACAGGGGGCGGATGAAAAACTGTTTTTT.

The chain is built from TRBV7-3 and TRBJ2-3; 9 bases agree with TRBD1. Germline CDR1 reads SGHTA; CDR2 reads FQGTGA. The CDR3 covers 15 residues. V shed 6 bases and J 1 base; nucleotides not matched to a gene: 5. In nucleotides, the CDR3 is TGTGCCAGCAGTGTCCGGACAGGGGGCACAGATACGCAGTATTTT. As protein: CASSVRTGGTDTQYF.

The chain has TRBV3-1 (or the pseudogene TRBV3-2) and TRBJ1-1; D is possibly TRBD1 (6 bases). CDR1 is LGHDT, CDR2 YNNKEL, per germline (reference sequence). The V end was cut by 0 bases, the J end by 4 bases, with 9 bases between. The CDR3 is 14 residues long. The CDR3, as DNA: TGTGCCAGCAGCCAAGAGGGGGGGCGCACTGAAGCTTTCTTT. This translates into CASSQEGGRTEAFF.

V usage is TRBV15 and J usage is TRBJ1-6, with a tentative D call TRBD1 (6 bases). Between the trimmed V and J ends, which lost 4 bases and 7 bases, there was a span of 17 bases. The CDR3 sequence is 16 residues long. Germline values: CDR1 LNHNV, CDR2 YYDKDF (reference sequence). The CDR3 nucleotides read TGTGCCACCAGCAAAGGGGCACAGGGCCCAAATTCACCCCTCCACTTT. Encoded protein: CATSKGAQGPNSPLHF.

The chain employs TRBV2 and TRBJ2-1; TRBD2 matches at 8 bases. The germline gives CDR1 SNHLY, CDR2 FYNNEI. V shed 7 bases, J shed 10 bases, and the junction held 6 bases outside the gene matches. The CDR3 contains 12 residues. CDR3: CASKGLVWEQFF. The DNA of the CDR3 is TGTGCCAGCAAGGGACTAGTTTGGGAGCAGTTCTTC.

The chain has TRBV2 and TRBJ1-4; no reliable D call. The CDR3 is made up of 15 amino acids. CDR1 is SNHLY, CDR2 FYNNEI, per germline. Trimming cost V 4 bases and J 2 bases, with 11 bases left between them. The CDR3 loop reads CASSGVEWTNEKLFF. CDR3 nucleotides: TGTGCCAGCAGTGGCGTAGAGTGGACTAATGAAAAACTGTTTTTT.

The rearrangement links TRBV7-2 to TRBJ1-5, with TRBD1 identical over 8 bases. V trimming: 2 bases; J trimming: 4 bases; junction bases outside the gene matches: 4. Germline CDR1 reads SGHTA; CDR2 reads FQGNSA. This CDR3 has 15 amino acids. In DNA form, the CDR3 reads TGTGCCAGCAGCTTAAGGACAGGGCCTAATCAGCCCCAGCATTTT. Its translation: CASSLRTGPNQPQHF.

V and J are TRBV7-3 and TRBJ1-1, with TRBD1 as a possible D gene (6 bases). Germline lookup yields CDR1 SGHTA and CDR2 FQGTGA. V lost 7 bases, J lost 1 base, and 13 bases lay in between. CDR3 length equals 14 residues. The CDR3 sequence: CASNYRARNTEAFF. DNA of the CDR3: TGTGCCAGCAACTACAGGGCAAGGAACACTGAAGCTTTCTTT. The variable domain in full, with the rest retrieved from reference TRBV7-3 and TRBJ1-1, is GAGVSQTPSNKVTEKGKYVELRCDPISGHTALYWYRQSLGQGPEFLIYFQGTGAADDSGLPNDRFFAVRPEGSVSTLKIQRTERGDSAVYLCASNYRARNTEAFFGQGTRLTVV.